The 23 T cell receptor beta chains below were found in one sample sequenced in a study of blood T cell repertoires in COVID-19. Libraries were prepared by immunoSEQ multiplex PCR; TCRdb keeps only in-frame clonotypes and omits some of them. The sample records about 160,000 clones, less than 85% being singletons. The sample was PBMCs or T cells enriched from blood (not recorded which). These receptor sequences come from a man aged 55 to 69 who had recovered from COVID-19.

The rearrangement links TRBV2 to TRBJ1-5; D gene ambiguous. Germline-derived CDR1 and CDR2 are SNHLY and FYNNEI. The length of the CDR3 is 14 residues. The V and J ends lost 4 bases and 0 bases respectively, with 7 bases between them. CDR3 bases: TGTGCCAGCAGTGGGGCCAATAGCAATCAGCCCCAGCATTTT. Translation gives CASSGANSNQPQHF.

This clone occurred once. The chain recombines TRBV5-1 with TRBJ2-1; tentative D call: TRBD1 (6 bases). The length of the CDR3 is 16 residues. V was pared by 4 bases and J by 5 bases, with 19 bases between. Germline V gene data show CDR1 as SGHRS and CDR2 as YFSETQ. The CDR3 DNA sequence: TGCGCCAGCAGCCCGAGGGGTCAGGGGCTAAACAATGAGCAGTTCTTC. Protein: CASSPRGQGLNNEQFF.

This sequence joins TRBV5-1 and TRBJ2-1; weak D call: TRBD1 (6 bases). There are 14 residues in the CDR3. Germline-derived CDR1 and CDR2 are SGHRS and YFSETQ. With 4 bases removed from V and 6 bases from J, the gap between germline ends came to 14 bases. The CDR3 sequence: CASSLASRGNEQFF. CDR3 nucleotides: TGCGCCAGCAGCCTGGCGAGCAGGGGCAATGAGCAGTTCTTC.

The CDR3 spells CASSLRLSSYEQYF. In DNA form, the CDR3 reads TGCGCCAGCAGCTTGCGACTGAGCTCCTACGAGCAGTACTTC. The chain uses TRBV5-1 and TRBJ2-7; unclear D gene. This CDR3 has 14 residues. V lost 1 base, J lost 0 bases, and 8 bases lay in between. Germline V CDR1 and CDR2: SGHRS, YFSETQ. The full variable domain, with the rest looked up from reference TRBV5-1 and TRBJ2-7, is KAGVTQTPRYLIKTRGQQVTLSCSPISGHRSVSWYQQTPGQGLQFLFEYFSETQRNKGNFPGRFSGRQFSNSRSEMNVSTLELGDSALYLCASSLRLSSYEQYFGPGTRLTVT.

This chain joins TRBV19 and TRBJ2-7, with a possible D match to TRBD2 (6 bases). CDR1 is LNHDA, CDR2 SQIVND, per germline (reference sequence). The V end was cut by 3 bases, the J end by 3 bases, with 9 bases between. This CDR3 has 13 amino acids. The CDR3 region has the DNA TGTGCCAGTAGTATGGGAGGCCTCTACGAGCAGTACTTC. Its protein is CASSMGGLYEQYF.

Here the CDR3 DNA reads TGTGCCAGCAGCTTAAGAACAGGGGGTAGGAGGGAAAAACTGTTTTTT. This codes for CASSLRTGGRREKLFF. This chain connects TRBV7-8 to TRBJ1-4, with 8 bases matching TRBD1. Germline CDR1 reads SGHVS; CDR2 reads FQNEAQ. The CDR3 sequence is 16 residues long. Trimming at V came to 2 bases and at J to 8 bases, leaving 10 bases not matched to a gene.

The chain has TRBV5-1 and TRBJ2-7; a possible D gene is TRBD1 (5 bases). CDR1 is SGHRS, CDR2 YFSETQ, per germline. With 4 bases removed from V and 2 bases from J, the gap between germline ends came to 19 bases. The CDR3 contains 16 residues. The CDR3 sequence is CASSPTGWQGPYEQYF. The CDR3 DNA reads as TGCGCCAGCAGCCCCACCGGGTGGCAGGGCCCCTACGAGCAGTACTTC. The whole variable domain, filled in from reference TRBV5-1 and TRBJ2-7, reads KAGVTQTPRYLIKTRGQQVTLSCSPISGHRSVSWYQQTPGQGLQFLFEYFSETQRNKGNFPGRFSGRQFSNSRSEMNVSTLELGDSALYLCASSPTGWQGPYEQYFGPGTRLTVT.

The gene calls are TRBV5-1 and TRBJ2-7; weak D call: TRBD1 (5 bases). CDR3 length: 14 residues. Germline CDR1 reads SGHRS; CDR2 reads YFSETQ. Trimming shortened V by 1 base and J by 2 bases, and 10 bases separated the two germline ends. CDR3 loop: CASSLLGHTYEQYF. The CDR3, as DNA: TGCGCCAGCAGCTTGCTAGGACATACCTACGAGCAGTACTTC.

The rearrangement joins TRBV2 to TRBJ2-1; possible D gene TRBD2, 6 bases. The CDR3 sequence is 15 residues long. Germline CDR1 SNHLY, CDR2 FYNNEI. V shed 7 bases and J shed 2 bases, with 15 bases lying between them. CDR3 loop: CASIREAGPYNEQFF. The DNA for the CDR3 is TGTGCCAGCATAAGGGAAGCGGGTCCCTACAATGAGCAGTTCTTC.

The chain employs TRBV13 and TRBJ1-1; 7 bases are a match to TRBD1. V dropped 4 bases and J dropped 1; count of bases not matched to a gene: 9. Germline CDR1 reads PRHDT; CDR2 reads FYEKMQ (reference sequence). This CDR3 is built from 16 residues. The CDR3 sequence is CASSYKIRGKNTEAFF. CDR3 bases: TGTGCCAGCAGCTATAAAATCAGGGGGAAGAACACTGAAGCTTTCTTT.

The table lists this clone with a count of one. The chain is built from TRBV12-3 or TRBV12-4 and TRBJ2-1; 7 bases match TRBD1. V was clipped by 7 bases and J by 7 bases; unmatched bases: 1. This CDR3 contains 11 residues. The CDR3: CASNRGNEQFF. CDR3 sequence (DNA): TGTGCCAGCAACAGGGGAAATGAGCAGTTCTTC.

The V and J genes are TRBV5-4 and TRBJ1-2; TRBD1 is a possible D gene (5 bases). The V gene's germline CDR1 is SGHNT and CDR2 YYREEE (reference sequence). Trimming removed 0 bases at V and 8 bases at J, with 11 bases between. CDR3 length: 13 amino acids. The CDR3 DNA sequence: TGTGCCAGCAGCTTGGAGGGGTTACGAGGCTACACCTTC. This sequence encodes CASSLEGLRGYTF.

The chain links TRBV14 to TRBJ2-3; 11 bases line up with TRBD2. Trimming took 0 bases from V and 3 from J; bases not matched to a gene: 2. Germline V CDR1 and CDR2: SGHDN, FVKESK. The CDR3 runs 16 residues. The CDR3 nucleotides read TGTGCCAGCAGCCAAGACGGACTAGCGGGTACAGATACGCAGTATTTT. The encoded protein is CASSQDGLAGTDTQYF.

CDR3 amino acids: CATSDFVLGFGETQYF. The DNA for the CDR3 is TGTGCCACCAGTGATTTTGTACTAGGGTTTGGAGAGACCCAGTACTTC. The chain couples TRBV24-1 to TRBJ2-5; D perhaps matches TRBD2 (5 bases). There are 16 residues in the CDR3. The germline gives CDR1 KGHDR, CDR2 SFDVKD. The ends were cut back, 1 base at V and 4 bases at J, with 15 bases in the middle.

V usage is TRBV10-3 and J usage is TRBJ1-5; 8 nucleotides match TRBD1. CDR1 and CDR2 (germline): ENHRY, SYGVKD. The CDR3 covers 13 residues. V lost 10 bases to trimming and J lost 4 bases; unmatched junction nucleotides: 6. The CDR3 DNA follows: TGTGCCACTGGGACAGGTCCTAATCAGCCCCAGCATTTT. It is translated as CATGTGPNQPQHF.

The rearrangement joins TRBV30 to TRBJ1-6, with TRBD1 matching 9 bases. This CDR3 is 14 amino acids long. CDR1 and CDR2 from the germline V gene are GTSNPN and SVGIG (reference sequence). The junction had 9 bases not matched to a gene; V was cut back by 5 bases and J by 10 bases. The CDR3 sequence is CAWHTGTGNSPLHF. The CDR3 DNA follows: TGTGCCTGGCACACCGGGACAGGGAACTCACCCCTCCACTTT.

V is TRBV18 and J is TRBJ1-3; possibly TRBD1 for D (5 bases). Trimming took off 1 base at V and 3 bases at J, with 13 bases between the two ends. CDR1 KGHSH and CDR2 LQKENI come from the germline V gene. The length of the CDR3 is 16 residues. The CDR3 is CASSPLGRVDGNTIYF. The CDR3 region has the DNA TGTGCCAGCTCACCACTGGGCAGGGTTGATGGAAACACCATATATTTT.

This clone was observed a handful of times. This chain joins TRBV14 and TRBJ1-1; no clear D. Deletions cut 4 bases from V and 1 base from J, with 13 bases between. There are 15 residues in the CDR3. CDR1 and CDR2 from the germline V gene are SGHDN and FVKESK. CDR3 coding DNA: TGTGCCAGCAGCCCAGAGAGGGCCAGGAACACTGAAGCTTTCTTT. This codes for CASSPERARNTEAFF.

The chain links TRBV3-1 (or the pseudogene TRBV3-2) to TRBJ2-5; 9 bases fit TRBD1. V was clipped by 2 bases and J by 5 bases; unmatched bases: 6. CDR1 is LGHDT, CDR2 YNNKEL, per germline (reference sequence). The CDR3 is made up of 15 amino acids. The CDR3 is CASSQPGQGGETQYF. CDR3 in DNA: TGTGCCAGCAGCCAACCGGGACAGGGCGGGGAGACCCAGTACTTC.

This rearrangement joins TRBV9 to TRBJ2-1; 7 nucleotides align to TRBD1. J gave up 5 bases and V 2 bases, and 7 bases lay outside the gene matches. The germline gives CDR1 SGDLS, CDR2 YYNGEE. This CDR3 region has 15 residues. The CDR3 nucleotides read TGTGCCAGCAGCGTCACTGACAGGGTCAACAATGAGCAGTTCTTC. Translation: CASSVTDRVNNEQFF.

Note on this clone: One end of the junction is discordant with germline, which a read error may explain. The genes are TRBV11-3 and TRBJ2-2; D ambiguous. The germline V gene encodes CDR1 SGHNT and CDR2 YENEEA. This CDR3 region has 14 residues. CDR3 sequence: CASSVDRSVGELFF. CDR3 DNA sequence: TGTGCCAGCAGCGTAGACCGGTCTGTGGGGGAGCTGTTTTTT.

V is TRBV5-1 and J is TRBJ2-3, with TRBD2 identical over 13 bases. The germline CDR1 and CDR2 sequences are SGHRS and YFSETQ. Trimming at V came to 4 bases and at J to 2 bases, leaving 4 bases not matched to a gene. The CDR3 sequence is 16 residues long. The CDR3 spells CASSPGLAGPTDTQYF. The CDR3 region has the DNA TGCGCCAGCAGCCCGGGACTAGCGGGGCCCACAGATACGCAGTATTTT.

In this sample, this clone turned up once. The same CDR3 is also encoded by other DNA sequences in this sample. CDR3 sequence reads: CASSRSGGYEQYF. The CDR3 DNA reads as TGTGCCAGCAGCCGCAGCGGGGGCTACGAGCAGTACTTC. The genes are TRBV11-1 and TRBJ2-7; 8 nucleotides line up with TRBD2. The CDR3 covers 13 residues. V was pared by 5 bases and J by 3 bases, with 3 bases of the junction left unmatched. Germline values: CDR1 SGHAT, CDR2 FQDESV (reference sequence).